This TCR beta chain appears in the sequencing data of a study of identical twins. TCRdb ran MiXCR on the 5' RACE reads and lists one entry per CDR3 protein. Altogether approximately 1.8 million distinct CDR3 sequences are present, 32% being singletons, with the ten largest covering more than 0.25%. The V end was cut by 4 bases, the J end by 6 bases, with 10 bases between. CDR3 length: 13 amino acids. Germline assignment: CDR1 SGDLS and CDR2 YYNGEE. The receptor's source is a newborn girl in good health. The source material was cord blood. The chain is built from TRBV9 and TRBJ2-2; TRBD2 might be the D (7 bases). CDR3 region: CASSMGGPGELFF. CDR3 DNA sequence: TGTGCCAGCAGCATGGGGGGGCCCGGGGAGCTGTTTTTT.